One and the same sample provided the 7 T cell receptor beta chains below, sequenced in a study of Graves' ophthalmopathy and Graves' hyperthyroidism. CDR3 regions of TCR beta were amplified from RNA transcripts. First-round RT-PCR with HTBI primers preceded a second-round multiplex PCR. TCRdb itself ran the multiplex PCR reads through MiXCR, one entry per CDR3 protein. The sample carries a few hundred thousand distinct CDR3 sequences, roughly 21% recorded once. Sequencing input: peripheral blood. The source is a woman between 50 and 59 years old with Graves' ophthalmopathy.

About this clonotype itself: Being one base from a much bigger clone, this may be a read error. The V call is TRBV29-1, the J call TRBJ2-4, with a possible D match to TRBD2 (6 bases). In germline, CDR1 is SQVTM, CDR2 ANQGSEA. The CDR3 sequence is 13 residues long. The CDR3: CSVEASGRNVQYF. For the CDR3, the DNA is TGCAGCGTTGAAGCATCCGGGAGAAACGTTCAGTACTTC. Variable domain in full (rest from reference TRBV29-1 and TRBJ2-4): SAVISQKPSRDICQRGTSLTIQCQVDSQVTMMFWYRQQPGQSLTLIATANQGSEATYESGFVIDKFPISRPNLTFSTLTVSNMSPEDSSIYLCSVEASGRNVQYFGAGTRLSVL.

This clonotype has a count of ten or more. The rearrangement joins TRBV5-1 to TRBJ2-7, with 7 bases fitting TRBD1. The CDR3 sequence is 16 residues long. The junction had 12 bases not matched to a gene; V was cut back by 4 bases and J by 2 bases. Germline values: CDR1 SGHRS, CDR2 YFSETQ. CDR3 sequence reads: CASSPFDRQGPYEQYF. CDR3 in DNA: TGCGCCAGCAGCCCCTTCGATCGACAGGGACCCTACGAGCAGTACTTC. Full variable domain (outside the CDR3, taken from reference TRBV5-1 and TRBJ2-7): KAGVTQTPRYLIKTRGQQVTLSCSPISGHRSVSWYQQTPGQGLQFLFEYFSETQRNKGNFPGRFSGRQFSNSRSEMNVSTLELGDSALYLCASSPFDRQGPYEQYFGPGTRLTVT.

This clonotype was recorded at least ten times. The chain is built from TRBV6-1 and TRBJ2-6; D uncertain. This CDR3 has 12 amino acids. The germline V gene has CDR1 MNHNS and CDR2 SASEGT. Deletions cut 11 bases from V and 7 bases from J, with 12 bases between. The CDR3 region has the DNA TGTGCCTCAATGGGGTCTGCCAACGTCCTGACTTTC. Translating gives CASMGSANVLTF.

Ten or more counts support this clonotype. This chain connects TRBV12-3 or TRBV12-4 to TRBJ1-2, with a tentative D call TRBD1 (5 bases). The CDR3 spans 12 residues. Trimming removed 1 base at V and 7 bases at J, with 7 bases between. CDR3 sequence (DNA): TGTGCCAGCAGTTTAGGGGGACTTGGCTACACCTTC. Protein sequence: CASSLGGLGYTF.

The V call is TRBV5-1, the J call TRBJ1-1; 8 nucleotides agree with TRBD1. This CDR3 has 14 residues. Unmatched junction bases numbered 5, after V lost 6 bases and J lost 1 base. In germline, CDR1 is SGHRS, CDR2 YFSETQ. This chain's CDR3 is CASNRDRQNTEAFF. CDR3 coding DNA: TGCGCCAGCAACCGGGACAGGCAGAACACTGAAGCTTTCTTT.

This clonotype has ten or more counts. The genes are TRBV19 and TRBJ1-1, with D unresolved. This CDR3 spans 13 amino acids. The germline V gene has CDR1 LNHDA and CDR2 SQIVND (reference sequence). Trimming removed 5 bases from V and 3 bases from J, with 10 bases in between. CDR3 region: CASSGVEDTEAFF. CDR3 DNA sequence: TGTGCCAGTAGTGGGGTAGAGGACACTGAAGCTTTCTTT. Together with reference TRBV19 and TRBJ1-1, the CDR3 gives the full variable domain: DGGITQSPKYLFRKEGQNVTLSCEQNLNHDAMYWYRQDPGQGLRLIYYSQIVNDFQKGDIAEGYSVSREKKESFPLTVTSAQKNPTAFYLCASSGVEDTEAFFGQGTRLTVV.

Concerning this clonotype itself: This could be a read error, since a much larger clone is one nucleotide away. The V call is TRBV2, the J call TRBJ1-1; the D gene is possibly TRBD1 (5 bases). Germline CDR1 and CDR2: SNHLY and FYNNEI. This CDR3 comprises 11 residues. The CDR3 DNA follows: TGTACCAGCAATCTTGAAATGCGGGACCACTTT. Translating gives CTSNLEMRDHF.